This record looks at one TCR beta chain sequence and its context. This entry comes from a study of blood T cell repertoires in COVID-19. At the level of the study: T cells, B-cell-depleted T cells, or PBMCs supplied cDNA or gDNA.

Trimming left V 2 bases short and J 11 bases short, with 9 bases between. Germline V gives CDR1 WNHNN, CDR2 SYGVQD (reference sequence). The CDR3 contains 11 residues. In the original analysis: Amplification of reference gene primers provided the estimated nucleated cell counts. Sequencing used immunoSEQ multiplex PCR; TCRdb keeps in-frame clones, though not all of them. That table furnishes V, J and clone size, whereas the DNA furnished D and trimming. Of under 300,000 clones listed, 70% to 85% are singletons. The clonotype comes from a woman older than 75 with active or convalescent COVID-19. This sequence joins TRBV10-1 and TRBJ1-1, with no clear D. The sample comprised peripheral blood. The CDR3 loop is CASSEASRAFF. CDR3 nucleotides: TGCGCCAGCAGTGAGGCGAGTCGGGCTTTCTTT.